These 9 T cell receptor beta chains came from one sample sequenced in a study of blood T cell repertoires in COVID-19. Profiled with immunoSEQ multiplex PCR; TCRdb holds only in-frame clones, not every one. Of tens of thousands of clones listed, roughly nine tenths are singletons. The sequencing input was peripheral blood. These TCRs come from a man aged 55 to 70 with acute or convalescent COVID-19.

This clone occurred a few times. J is TRBJ2-7 and V is TRBV2, with TRBD2 identical over 10 bases. The CDR3 is made up of 15 amino acids. V gave up 6 bases and J gave up 3 bases; unmatched junction bases: 8. The germline gives CDR1 SNHLY, CDR2 FYNNEI. CDR3 coding DNA: TGTGCCAGCAGACCTACTAGCGGGGTTAGCTACGAGCAGTACTTC. This gives the protein CASRPTSGVSYEQYF. The full variable domain, its missing parts supplied by reference TRBV2 and TRBJ2-7, is EPEVTQTPSHQVTQMGQEVILRCVPISNHLYFYWYRQILGQKVEFLVSFYNNEISEKSEIFDDQFSVERPDGSNFTLKIRSTKLEDSAMYFCASRPTSGVSYEQYFGPGTRLTVT.

This clone was recorded at least ten times. This chain connects TRBV5-6 to TRBJ1-2, with TRBD1 matching 9 bases. V shed 4 bases, J shed 8 bases, and the junction held 6 bases outside the gene matches. Germline V lookup: CDR1 SGHDT, CDR2 YYEEEE. This CDR3 has 13 amino acids. Written as DNA, the CDR3 is TGTGCCAGCAGCCTGGGACAGGGAGACGGCTACACCTTC. Protein: CASSLGQGDGYTF.

The chain links TRBV3-1 (or the pseudogene TRBV3-2) to TRBJ1-1; D unclear. The CDR3 extends over 14 amino acids. Germline V gives CDR1 LGHDT, CDR2 YNNKEL (reference sequence). The ends were cut back, 4 bases at V and 1 base at J, with 10 bases in the middle. The CDR3 here is CASSPGLGNTEAFF. In nucleotides, the CDR3 is TGTGCCAGCAGCCCAGGCCTTGGGAACACTGAAGCTTTCTTT.

The DNA for the CDR3 is TGTGCCATCAGTGGGGGGGACACTGAAGCTTTCTTT. Translating gives CAISGGDTEAFF. V is TRBV10-3 and J is TRBJ1-1, with D perhaps matching TRBD1 (5 bases). The length of the CDR3 is 12 residues. V lost 4 bases to trimming and J lost 3 bases, with 6 bases between them. Germline V gives CDR1 ENHRY, CDR2 SYGVKD.

The chain's CDR3 is CASSPPTSGGYEQYF. The CDR3 DNA follows: TGTGCCAGCAGTCCCCCAACTAGCGGGGGCTACGAGCAGTACTTC. The chain links TRBV28 to TRBJ2-7; 11 positions agree with TRBD2. The CDR3 covers 15 residues. Germline V gene data show CDR1 as MDHEN and CDR2 as SYDVKM. Germline trimming cut 5 bases from V and 3 bases from J; bases unmatched to any gene: 6.

V gene TRBV10-3 combines with J gene TRBJ1-1, with D perhaps TRBD1 (5 bases). V was pared by 4 bases and J by 5 bases, with 20 bases between. Germline CDR1 and CDR2: ENHRY and SYGVKD. The CDR3 is 16 amino acids. The CDR3: CAISGSPERGLTEAFF. Here the CDR3 DNA reads TGTGCCATCAGTGGGTCCCCGGAAAGGGGCTTAACTGAAGCTTTCTTT.

The V call is TRBV7-3, the J call TRBJ2-3; 8 nucleotides align to TRBD1. CDR1 is SGHTA and CDR2 is FQGTGA in the germline V gene. The CDR3 consists of 15 residues. The ends lost 5 bases at V and 5 bases at J; junction bases unmatched: 9. In DNA, the CDR3 is TGTGCCAGCAGCGATACCGGACAGGGCGGAGATACGCAGTATTTT. Translating it yields CASSDTGQGGDTQYF. Full variable domain (outside the CDR3, taken from reference TRBV7-3 and TRBJ2-3): GAGVSQTPSNKVTEKGKYVELRCDPISGHTALYWYRQSLGQGPEFLIYFQGTGAADDSGLPNDRFFAVRPEGSVSTLKIQRTERGDSAVYLCASSDTGQGGDTQYFGPGTRLTVL.

Here the CDR3 reads CASSLRAGWGETQYF. CDR3 bases: TGTGCCAGCAGCTTGAGAGCGGGGTGGGGAGAGACCCAGTACTTC. This chain uses TRBV5-6 with TRBJ2-5, with 7 bases matching TRBD2. This CDR3 is built from 15 residues. The J segment lost 4 bases and the V segment lost 1 base, leaving 7 bases of the junction unmatched. Germline V gene data show CDR1 as SGHDT and CDR2 as YYEEEE.

This rearrangement joins TRBV27 to TRBJ2-7, with D perhaps matching TRBD2 (7 bases). The germline V gene encodes CDR1 MNHEY and CDR2 SMNVEV (reference sequence). Trimming shortened V by 1 base and J by 1 base, and 17 bases separated the two germline ends. The CDR3 has 17 amino acids. The DNA of the CDR3 is TGTGCCAGCAGTTTATGGGGAGGGGGGGACACATCCTACGAGCAGTACTTC. This sequence encodes CASSLWGGGDTSYEQYF.